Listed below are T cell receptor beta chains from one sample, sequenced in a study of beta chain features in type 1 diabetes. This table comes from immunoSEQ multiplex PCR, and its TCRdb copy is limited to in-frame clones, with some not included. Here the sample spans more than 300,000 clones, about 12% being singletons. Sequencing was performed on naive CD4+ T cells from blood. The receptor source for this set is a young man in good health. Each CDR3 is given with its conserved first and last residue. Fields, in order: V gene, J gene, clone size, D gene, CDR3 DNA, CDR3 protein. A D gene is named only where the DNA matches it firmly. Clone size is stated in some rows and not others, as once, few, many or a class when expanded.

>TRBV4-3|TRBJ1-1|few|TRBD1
TGCGCCAGCAGCCAAGGAGGGGGCGCGAACACTGAAGCTTTCTTT
CASSQGGGANTEAFF
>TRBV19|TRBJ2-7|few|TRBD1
TGTGCCAGTACCGAGGCGGACAGGGGGTACGAGCAGTACTTC
CASTEADRGYEQYF
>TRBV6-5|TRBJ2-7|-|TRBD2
TGTGCCAGCAGTTACCTTAGCGGGAGCGACGAGCAGTACTTC
CASSYLSGSDEQYF
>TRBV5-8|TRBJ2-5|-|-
TGTGCCAGCACCCGACAGTTCCGGGAGACCCAGTACTTC
CASTRQFRETQYF
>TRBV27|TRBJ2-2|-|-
TGTGCCAGCTCTTTAAGGGGCCCTAACACCGGGGAGCTGTTTTTT
CASSLRGPNTGELFF
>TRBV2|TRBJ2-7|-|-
TGTGCCAGCCAGGGATTACTATTCTACGAGCAGTACTTC
CASQGLLFYEQYF
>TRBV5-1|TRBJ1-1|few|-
TGCGCCAGCTCCTCGGGCTTGGGGGGCACTGAAGCTTTCTTT
CASSSGLGGTEAFF
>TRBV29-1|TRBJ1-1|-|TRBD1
TGCAGCGTTTGGACAGGGGTGGGTACTGAAGCTTTCTTT
CSVWTGVGTEAFF
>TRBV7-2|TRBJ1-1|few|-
TGTGCCAGCAGCCCCCCGATACGAGACACTGAAGCTTTCTTT
CASSPPIRDTEAFF
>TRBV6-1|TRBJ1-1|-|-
TGTGCCAGCAGTCCCTCGGGTGAGAGGCCAGCTTTCTTT
CASSPSGERPAFF
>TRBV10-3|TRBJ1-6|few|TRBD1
TGTGCCATCAGCTCCGCGACAGGGGATTATAATTCACCCCTCCACTTT
CAISSATGDYNSPLHF
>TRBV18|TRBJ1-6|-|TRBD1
TGTGCCAGCTCACCGTGGACAGGGTCAGACTATAATTCACCCCTCCACTTT
CASSPWTGSDYNSPLHF
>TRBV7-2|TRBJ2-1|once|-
TGTGCCAGCAGCCCAGGACAGACGAGCTCCTACAATGAGCAGTTCTTC
CASSPGQTSSYNEQFF
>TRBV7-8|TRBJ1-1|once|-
TGTGCCAGCAGCTTAGGCAGGGCTAGAGTGAACACTGAAGCTTTCTTT
CASSLGRARVNTEAFF
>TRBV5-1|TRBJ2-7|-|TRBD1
TGCGCCAGCAGCGGCGGGACAGGATTAAGGCAGTACTTC
CASSGGTGLRQYF
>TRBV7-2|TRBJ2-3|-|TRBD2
TGTGCCAGCAAGGCGGGGGGGAGCACAGATACGCAGTATTTT
CASKAGGSTDTQYF
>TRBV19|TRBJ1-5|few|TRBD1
TGTGCCAGCAGAGGGACAGTTTACAATCAGCCCCAGCATTTT
CASRGTVYNQPQHF
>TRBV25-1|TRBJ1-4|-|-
TGTGCCAGCAGTGCCCAGCAGGGAGGGGGAAAACTGTTTTTT
CASSAQQGGGKLFF
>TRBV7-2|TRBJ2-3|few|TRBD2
TGTGCCAGCAGCAGGCAACTAGCGGGAGTGGTAGATACGCAGTATTTT
CASSRQLAGVVDTQYF
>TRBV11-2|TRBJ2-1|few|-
TGTGCCAGCAGCTTAGAGGGTAGCGTTTACAATGAGCAGTTCTTC
CASSLEGSVYNEQFF
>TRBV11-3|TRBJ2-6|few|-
TGTGCCAGCAGCCCCGGAGGGACAGCTGGTGGGGCCAACGTCCTGACTTTC
CASSPGGTAGGANVLTF
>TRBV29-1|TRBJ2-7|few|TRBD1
TGCAGCGTTGGGGACAGGGGCTACGAGCAGTACTTC
CSVGDRGYEQYF
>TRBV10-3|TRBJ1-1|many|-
TGTGCCGTCCAGGGAAACACTGAAGCTTTCTTT
CAVQGNTEAFF
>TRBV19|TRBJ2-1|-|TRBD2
TGTGCCAGTAGTATAGATCGAGCGGGGGCCTACAATGAGCAGTTCTTC
CASSIDRAGAYNEQFF
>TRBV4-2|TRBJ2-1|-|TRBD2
TGTGCCAGCAGCCAACCCTTAGCGGGGGGGCCGGTTGAGCAGTTCTTC
CASSQPLAGGPVEQFF
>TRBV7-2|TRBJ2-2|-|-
TGTGCCAGCAGCTTGACAGGGAACACCGGGGAGCTGTTTTTT
CASSLTGNTGELFF
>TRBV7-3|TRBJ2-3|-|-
TGTGCCAGCAGCGAGACTAACACAGATACGCAGTATTTT
CASSETNTDTQYF
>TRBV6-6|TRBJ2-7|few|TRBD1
TGTGCCAGCAGTGGGACAGGATACGAGCAGTACTTC
CASSGTGYEQYF
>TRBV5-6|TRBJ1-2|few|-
TGTGCCAGCAGCTTTGTGGACATTTACACCTTC
CASSFVDIYTF
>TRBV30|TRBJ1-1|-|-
TGTGCCTGGATCTTGGGCCCCCGTGAAGCTTTCTTT
CAWILGPREAFF
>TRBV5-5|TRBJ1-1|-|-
TGTGCCAGCAGCTTGTTTGGCAGGGAAGCTTTCTTT
CASSLFGREAFF
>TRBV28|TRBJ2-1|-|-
TGTGCCAGCAGTTTAAATTCCCCGCGGTTCTTC
CASSLNSPRFF
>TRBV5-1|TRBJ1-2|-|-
TGCGCCAGCAGTCAGGGGTCCAACTATGGCTACACCTTC
CASSQGSNYGYTF
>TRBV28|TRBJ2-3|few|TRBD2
TGTGCCAGCAGTCCAACTAGCGGGAGGGATCCAGATACGCAGTATTTT
CASSPTSGRDPDTQYF
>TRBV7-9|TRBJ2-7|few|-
TGTGCCAGCAGCTTAGCTGACGGGCGGAGGAGTTCCTACGAGCAGTACTTC
CASSLADGRRSSYEQYF
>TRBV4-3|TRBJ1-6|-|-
TGCGCCAGCAGCCCAGAAGTCCGCGGGTCGTCACCCCTCCACTTT
CASSPEVRGSSPLHF
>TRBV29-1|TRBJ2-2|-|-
TGCAGCGCGTGGGACAGGGAGCTGTTTTTT
CSAWDRELFF
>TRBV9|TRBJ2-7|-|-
TGTGCCAGCAGCGTAGCTCCTAGTTTATCCTACGAGCAGTACTTC
CASSVAPSLSYEQYF
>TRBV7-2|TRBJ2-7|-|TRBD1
TGTGCCAGCAGCTCCGACAGGGGGCCCTACGAGCAGTACTTC
CASSSDRGPYEQYF
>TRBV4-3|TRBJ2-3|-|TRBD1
TGCGCCAGCAGCCAAGAGACTGTGACAGGGACCCTCTCCACAGATACGCAGTATTTT
CASSQETVTGTLSTDTQYF
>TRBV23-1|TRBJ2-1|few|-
TGCGCCAGCAGTCATTATCCCCCTGGCAGATATTACAATGAGCAGTTCTTC
CASSHYPPGRYYNEQFF
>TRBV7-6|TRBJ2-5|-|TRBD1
TGTGCCAGCAGCACCTACAGGGGGCAACAAGAGACCCAGTACTTC
CASSTYRGQQETQYF
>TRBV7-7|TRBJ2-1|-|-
TGTGCTAGCAGCCGTAGCGAGAGCTCCTACAATGAGCAGTTCTTC
CASSRSESSYNEQFF
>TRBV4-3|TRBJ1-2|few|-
TGCGCCAGCAGCCAAGGCCGAAGTACGGGCTATGGCTACACCTTC
CASSQGRSTGYGYTF
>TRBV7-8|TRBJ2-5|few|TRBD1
TGTGCCACCCGGGGGGGACAGGGGAGTCTCGAGACCCAGTACTTC
CATRGGQGSLETQYF
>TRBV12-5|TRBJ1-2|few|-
TGTGCTAGTGGTTTCTTAGTGTATGGCTACACCTTC
CASGFLVYGYTF
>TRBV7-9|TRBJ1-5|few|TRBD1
TGTGCCAGCAGCTTCGGGACAGGGAGTCAGCCCCAGCATTTT
CASSFGTGSQPQHF
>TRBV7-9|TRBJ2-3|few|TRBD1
TGTGCCAGCAGCGTTAAGACCGGGACAGGGGGCTCAGATACGCAGTATTTT
CASSVKTGTGGSDTQYF
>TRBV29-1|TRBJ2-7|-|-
TGCAGCGTTGTCCGGTCGCGGATACCCTACGAGCAGTACTTC
CSVVRSRIPYEQYF
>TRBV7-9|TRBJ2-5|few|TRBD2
TGTGCCAGCAGCTCCTTAGCGGGAGCGGGTGAGACCCAGTACTTC
CASSSLAGAGETQYF
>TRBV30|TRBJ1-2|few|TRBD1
TGTGCCTGGAGCCCGGACAGGGGAGGGTATGGCTACACCTTC
CAWSPDRGGYGYTF